The subject of this entry is one TCR beta chain. These data come from a study of blood T cell repertoires in COVID-19. In the study overall: The United States, Italy and Spain provided the acute and convalescent COVID-19 samples. T cells, B-cell-depleted T cells, or PBMCs provided the cDNA or gDNA that served as material.

Looked up from germline, CDR1 is SNHLY and CDR2 is FYNNEI. This CDR3 spans 16 amino acids. Trimming cost V 8 bases and J 11 bases; bases outside gene matches: 15. Per the authors' pipeline: It was from reference gene primer amplification that nucleated cell counts were estimated. TCRdb keeps only in-frame clones here, not all; method: immunoSEQ multiplex PCR. The V and J calls and clone size are taken from that table; D and trimming were inferred from the DNA. The sample yields under 350,000 clones, 85% to 90% seen once. The source material was peripheral blood. The chain is built from TRBV2 and TRBJ2-1; the match to TRBD2 covers 13 bases. The source of this sequence is a man in his forties with acute or convalescent COVID-19. The CDR3 coding sequence is TGTGCCAGCCAAGGACTAGCGGGGGCCTACCAGGATCAGCAGTTCTTC. Translating gives CASQGLAGAYQDQQFF.